Described below is a single T cell receptor beta chain sequence and its context. The data originate from a study of cytomegalovirus exposure and HLA in healthy donors. CDR1 is SGHTA and CDR2 is FQGNSA in the germline V gene. The CDR3 runs to 13 residues. After removal of 5 bases from V and 8 bases from J, the junction contained 5 bases not matched to a gene. The PCR was carried out with 60 Vbeta primers and 13 Jbeta primers. Data came from immunoSEQ multiplex PCR; TCRdb stores just in-frame clones and leaves some out. Of some 110,000 clones detected, 78% appear once; the ten largest clones hold approximately 2%.

V usage is TRBV7-2 and J usage is TRBJ1-5; 8 positions agree with TRBD1. The sample consisted of PBMCs. This receptor was identified in a woman aged 40 to 50 in good health and CMV-seronegative. Here the CDR3 reads CASSRDRGEPQHF. CDR3 nucleotides: TGTGCCAGCAGCCGCGACAGGGGTGAGCCCCAGCATTTT. The whole variable domain, remainder taken from reference TRBV7-2 and TRBJ1-5, is GAGVSQSPSNKVTEKGKDVELRCDPISGHTALYWYRQSLGQGLEFLIYFQGNSAPDKSGLPSDRFSAERTGGSVSTLTIQRTQQEDSAVYLCASSRDRGEPQHFGDGTRLSIL.